Listed below are T cell receptor beta chains from one sample, sequenced in a study of blood T cell repertoires in COVID-19. The repertoire was sequenced with immunoSEQ multiplex PCR; TCRdb's copy has only in-frame clones and lacks some. The table has roughly 150,000 clones, about four fifths seen once; the top ten hold roughly 8%. The specimen was peripheral blood. These receptors were collected from a human donor in a cohort sampled during active COVID-19. The CDR3 runs from the conserved cysteine through the conserved F or W. The order of the fields is CDR3 DNA, CDR3 protein, V gene, clone size, J gene, D gene. The D gene is left open where the match is weak. Clone size is stated in some rows and not others, as once, few, many or a class when expanded.

cdr3_nt: TGTGCCAGCAGCCATCAACAGGGACCTAAAGCCGGAAACACCATATATTTT
cdr3_aa: CASSHQQGPKAGNTIYF
v_call: TRBV7-2
clone_size: once
j_call: TRBJ1-3
d_call: NA

cdr3_nt: TGTGCCAGCAGTCCAAGGGGACTTCAGGCTGGGGCCAACGTCCTGACTTTC
cdr3_aa: CASSPRGLQAGANVLTF
v_call: TRBV27
clone_size: NA
j_call: TRBJ2-6
d_call: NA

cdr3_nt: TGTGCCAGCAGCTCGGGCCGGCTAGCGGGGCCCCTAAGGCGGGATACGCAGTATTTT
cdr3_aa: CASSSGRLAGPLRRDTQYF
v_call: TRBV11-2
clone_size: few
j_call: TRBJ2-3
d_call: TRBD2

cdr3_nt: TGTGCCAGCAGCCGCGGGGGCCCTAGCACCGGGGAGCTGTTTTTT
cdr3_aa: CASSRGGPSTGELFF
v_call: TRBV3-1/TRBV3-2
clone_size: many
j_call: TRBJ2-2
d_call: NA

cdr3_nt: TGCGCCAGCAGCCAAGTACGGCCCGCGGGAACTCGGACGGTGAACACTGAAGCTTTCTTT
cdr3_aa: CASSQVRPAGTRTVNTEAFF
v_call: TRBV4-1
clone_size: NA
j_call: TRBJ1-1
d_call: NA

cdr3_nt: TGTGCCAGTAGTCGACCAGGGGCGGGTGATTTCTATGGCTACACCTTC
cdr3_aa: CASSRPGAGDFYGYTF
v_call: TRBV19
clone_size: once
j_call: TRBJ1-2
d_call: NA

cdr3_nt: TGTGCCAGCAGCTTAGCAGGGGCTGGGCAAGAGACCCAGTACTTC
cdr3_aa: CASSLAGAGQETQYF
v_call: TRBV7-9
clone_size: NA
j_call: TRBJ2-5
d_call: NA

cdr3_nt: TGTGCCAGCAGCCCCAAGCTTCAGGGCATGAACACTGAAGCTTTCTTT
cdr3_aa: CASSPKLQGMNTEAFF
v_call: TRBV3-1/TRBV3-2
clone_size: NA
j_call: TRBJ1-1
d_call: NA

cdr3_nt: TGTGCCAGCTCACCTGGGGCAGGCAATGCGAACTACGAGCAGTACTTC
cdr3_aa: CASSPGAGNANYEQYF
v_call: TRBV18
clone_size: NA
j_call: TRBJ2-7
d_call: NA

cdr3_nt: TGTGCCAGTAGTAGGACTATCTACAATGAGCAGTTCTTC
cdr3_aa: CASSRTIYNEQFF
v_call: TRBV19
clone_size: NA
j_call: TRBJ2-1
d_call: NA

cdr3_nt: TGTGCCAGCACTTCTGCCTACGAGCAGTACTTC
cdr3_aa: CASTSAYEQYF
v_call: TRBV12-3/TRBV12-4
clone_size: NA
j_call: TRBJ2-7
d_call: NA

cdr3_nt: TGTGCCAGCAGCGCTAGTCCCGGCGGGCTGACCCAGTACTTC
cdr3_aa: CASSASPGGLTQYF
v_call: TRBV7-3
clone_size: NA
j_call: TRBJ2-5
d_call: NA

cdr3_nt: TGTGCCAGCAGTGGACAGGGAAATCAGCCCCAGCATTTT
cdr3_aa: CASSGQGNQPQHF
v_call: TRBV2
clone_size: few
j_call: TRBJ1-5
d_call: TRBD1

cdr3_nt: TGTGCCAGCAGACCTAGCGGGGTGGTGGAGACCCAGTACTTC
cdr3_aa: CASRPSGVVETQYF
v_call: TRBV7-9
clone_size: NA
j_call: TRBJ2-5
d_call: TRBD2

cdr3_nt: TGTGCCAGCAGTCCCGGATGGGGGGAGGGGCGGAGGGGTGAGCAGTACTTC
cdr3_aa: CASSPGWGEGRRGEQYF
v_call: TRBV25-1
clone_size: NA
j_call: TRBJ2-7
d_call: TRBD2

cdr3_nt: TGTGCCAGCTCACCATCCGGAAGGGGCTCTGGAAACACCATATATTTT
cdr3_aa: CASSPSGRGSGNTIYF
v_call: TRBV18
clone_size: NA
j_call: TRBJ1-3
d_call: NA

cdr3_nt: TGCAGCGTTGAAGGTCGGCTAGCGCGTAGCACAGATACGCAGTATTTT
cdr3_aa: CSVEGRLARSTDTQYF
v_call: TRBV29-1
clone_size: NA
j_call: TRBJ2-3
d_call: NA

cdr3_nt: TGTGCCAGCAGTTACTCTTTCAGGGGTGATGAAAAACTGTTTTTT
cdr3_aa: CASSYSFRGDEKLFF
v_call: TRBV6-6
clone_size: NA
j_call: TRBJ1-4
d_call: NA

cdr3_nt: TGTGCCAGCAGCCCGGGATTTAGCACAGATACGCAGTATTTT
cdr3_aa: CASSPGFSTDTQYF
v_call: TRBV11-3
clone_size: NA
j_call: TRBJ2-3
d_call: NA

cdr3_nt: TGTGCCAGCAGCCCATACCGACAGAAAACCTACAATGAGCAGTTCTTC
cdr3_aa: CASSPYRQKTYNEQFF
v_call: TRBV7-6
clone_size: NA
j_call: TRBJ2-1
d_call: NA

cdr3_nt: TGTGCCAGCAGCTTCCCCGGCGGGCCCACAGATACGCAGTATTTT
cdr3_aa: CASSFPGGPTDTQYF
v_call: TRBV5-4
clone_size: NA
j_call: TRBJ2-3
d_call: NA

cdr3_nt: TGTGCCAGCAGCTTAGGGGGGGTCGGCACTGAAGCTTTCTTT
cdr3_aa: CASSLGGVGTEAFF
v_call: TRBV7-9
clone_size: NA
j_call: TRBJ1-1
d_call: NA

cdr3_nt: TGTGCCACCAGTGATTTGAGGGGGAAACTGTTTTTT
cdr3_aa: CATSDLRGKLFF
v_call: TRBV24-1
clone_size: NA
j_call: TRBJ1-4
d_call: NA

cdr3_nt: TGTGCCAGCAGTTTATCGACAGCTGGGGGCCAAAACATTCAGTACTTC
cdr3_aa: CASSLSTAGGQNIQYF
v_call: TRBV27
clone_size: NA
j_call: TRBJ2-4
d_call: NA

cdr3_nt: TGCAGCGTTGCGACAGCTAACACTGAAGCTTTCTTT
cdr3_aa: CSVATANTEAFF
v_call: TRBV29-1
clone_size: NA
j_call: TRBJ1-1
d_call: NA

cdr3_nt: TGCAGCGTTTCGACAGGGGGAAACACCATATATTTT
cdr3_aa: CSVSTGGNTIYF
v_call: TRBV29-1
clone_size: NA
j_call: TRBJ1-3
d_call: TRBD1